The rows below give T cell receptor beta chains drawn from one sample of a study of OX40 agonist ivuxolimab in advanced cancers. Generated by immunoSEQ multiplex PCR, the TCRdb table keeps only in-frame clones and is missing some. The table has approximately 81,000 clones, under 95% seen once. The material sequenced was CD4+ or CD8+ T cells sorted from blood, taken in a trial of the OX40 agonist ivuxolimab. These receptors originate from an adult with an advanced solid tumor such as melanoma, head and neck, liver or kidney cancer. Both conserved end residues are part of each CDR3. D genes are given only for firm matches. Clone size, where shown, is once, few, many, or a class for clones that have expanded.

.	TRBV6-1	.	TRBJ1-2	CASSEALQGTNTF	TGTGCCAGCAGTGAAGCGTTGCAGGGGACCAACACCTTC
.	TRBV28	.	TRBJ1-4	CASSFPPQATNEKLFF	TGTGCCAGCAGTTTCCCTCCGCAGGCAACTAATGAAAAACTGTTTTTT
.	TRBV10-3	.	TRBJ2-5	CAISESGGGETQYF	TGTGCCATCAGTGAGTCTGGGGGAGGAGAGACCCAGTACTTC
.	TRBV29-1	.	TRBJ1-2	CSVEGNRNGYTF	TGCAGCGTTGAAGGTAACAGAAATGGCTACACCTTC
TRBD1	TRBV9	.	TRBJ2-7	CASSVDFYGRQGGYEQYF	TGTGCCAGCAGCGTAGATTTTTACGGGCGACAGGGTGGTTACGAGCAGTACTTC
.	TRBV19	.	TRBJ2-1	CASSLYPKGNNEQFF	TGTGCCAGTAGTCTTTATCCTAAGGGGAACAATGAGCAGTTCTTC
.	TRBV21-1	.	TRBJ1-2	CASTGDWRQVDGYTF	TGTGCCAGCACCGGGGACTGGCGGCAGGTGGATGGCTACACCTTC
TRBD1	TRBV27	.	TRBJ2-5	CASSSRDRGLGETQYF	TGTGCCAGCAGTTCCCGGGACAGGGGGTTAGGGGAGACCCAGTACTTC
TRBD1	TRBV4-3	.	TRBJ1-2	CASSQANRGVNYGYTF	TGCGCCAGCAGCCAGGCAAACAGGGGCGTTAACTATGGCTACACCTTC
TRBD2	TRBV19	.	TRBJ2-7	CASSIGLAGDEQYF	TGTGCCAGTAGTATCGGCCTAGCGGGCGACGAGCAGTACTTC
.	TRBV27	.	TRBJ2-7	CASSLRPPGTHEQYF	TGTGCCAGCAGTTTACGACCACCCGGCACCCACGAGCAGTACTTC
.	TRBV27	.	TRBJ2-7	CASSPGTYYEQYF	TGTGCCAGCAGTCCCGGGACTTACTACGAGCAGTACTTC
.	TRBV6-5	.	TRBJ1-2	CASSYSKGSGYTF	TGTGCCAGCAGTTACTCGAAGGGGAGTGGCTACACCTTC
.	TRBV5-5	.	TRBJ1-1	CASSPGHSEAFF	TGTGCCAGCAGCCCGGGGCACAGTGAAGCTTTCTTT
.	TRBV25-1	.	TRBJ1-4	CASKVGGRLFF	TGTGCCAGCAAGGTGGGCGGAAGACTGTTTTTT
TRBD2	TRBV27	.	TRBJ2-3	CASSFLAGSLSTDTQYF	TGTGCCAGCAGTTTCCTAGCGGGGTCGCTTAGCACAGATACGCAGTATTTT
.	TRBV4-1	.	TRBJ1-4	CASSQYEGFGNEKLFF	TGCGCCAGCAGCCAATATGAGGGTTTCGGTAATGAAAAACTGTTTTTT
TRBD2	TRBV15	once	TRBJ2-1	CATSIKRGIDEQFF	TGTGCCACCAGCATCAAGCGGGGGATCGATGAGCAGTTCTTC
.	TRBV5-6	.	TRBJ2-7	CASSMGQSYEQYF	TGTGCCAGCAGCATGGGTCAATCCTACGAGCAGTACTTC
TRBD1	TRBV25-1	once	TRBJ2-3	CASTKPGQGAPQYF	TGTGCCAGCACCAAACCGGGACAGGGGGCGCCGCAGTATTTT
.	TRBV27	.	TRBJ2-7	CASSSWTYEQYF	TGTGCCAGCAGTTCCTGGACCTACGAGCAGTACTTC
.	TRBV21-1	.	TRBJ2-7	CASSNGRGLPIYEQYF	TGTGCCAGCAGCAACGGCAGGGGGTTACCCATCTACGAGCAGTACTTC
TRBD2	TRBV5-1	.	TRBJ2-7	CASSLSGRAHEQYF	TGCGCCAGCAGCTTAAGCGGGAGGGCGCACGAGCAGTACTTC
.	TRBV19	.	TRBJ1-1	CASSITSNTEAFF	TGTGCCAGTAGTATCACATCGAACACTGAAGCTTTCTTT
TRBD1	TRBV27	once	TRBJ1-2	CASSPGTGWGYGYTF	TGTGCCAGCAGTCCCGGGACAGGGTGGGGCTATGGCTACACCTTC
.	TRBV9	.	TRBJ2-1	CASSAHVNEQFF	TGTGCCAGCAGCGCCCACGTTAATGAGCAGTTCTTC
.	TRBV27	.	TRBJ2-2	CASSYRNTGELFF	TGTGCCAGCAGTTACCGGAACACCGGGGAGCTGTTTTTT
.	TRBV7-3	.	TRBJ2-5	CASSLGNMGPAGYALETQYF	TGTGCCAGCAGCTTAGGGAACATGGGGCCCGCCGGTTATGCGTTGGAGACCCAGTACTTC
.	TRBV7-9	.	TRBJ1-2	CASSLETANYGYTF	TGTGCCAGCAGCTTAGAGACAGCTAACTATGGCTACACCTTC
.	TRBV27	.	TRBJ2-5	CASSSAVRPSVETQYF	TGTGCCAGCAGTAGCGCCGTAAGGCCGTCAGTGGAGACCCAGTACTTC
.	TRBV9	few	TRBJ1-1	CASSGDGPNTEAFF	TGTGCCAGCAGCGGGGACGGGCCGAACACTGAAGCTTTCTTT
.	TRBV2	.	TRBJ1-6	CASSEVRGGIYTDSPLHF	TGTGCCAGCAGTGAAGTAAGGGGCGGGATTTATACGGACTCACCCCTCCACTTT
TRBD2	TRBV4-1	.	TRBJ2-7	CASSQELAGGLNEQYF	TGCGCCAGCAGCCAAGAATTAGCGGGGGGTCTCAACGAGCAGTACTTC
.	TRBV5-1	.	TRBJ1-2	CASSFGVGYTF	TGCGCCAGCAGCTTCGGGGTCGGCTACACCTTC
.	TRBV2	.	TRBJ2-3	CASSDPTEPSQTDTQYF	TGTGCCAGCAGTGATCCTACAGAACCCTCGCAAACAGATACGCAGTATTTT
TRBD1	TRBV11-2	.	TRBJ1-2	CASRVDRGSYGYTF	TGTGCCAGCAGGGTGGACAGGGGATCTTATGGCTACACCTTC
.	TRBV5-4	.	TRBJ1-5	CASSLRPDSNQPQHF	TGTGCCAGCAGCTTACGGCCTGATAGCAATCAGCCCCAGCATTTT
.	TRBV6-5	.	TRBJ1-1	CASSYSLRALNTEAFF	TGTGCCAGCAGTTACTCGTTGAGGGCCCTGAACACTGAAGCTTTCTTT
TRBD1	TRBV4-1	.	TRBJ1-5	CASSWTGGDQPQHF	TGCGCCAGCAGCTGGACAGGGGGCGATCAGCCCCAGCATTTT
TRBD2	TRBV7-2	.	TRBJ2-1	CASSWTGGLDEQFF	TGTGCCAGCAGCTGGACGGGGGGTCTTGATGAGCAGTTCTTC
TRBD1	TRBV6-5	.	TRBJ1-2	CASSPGQGPGYTF	TGTGCCAGCAGTCCTGGACAGGGCCCTGGCTACACCTTC
.	TRBV13	.	TRBJ2-1	CASSFDQGRVNEQFF	TGTGCCAGCAGCTTTGATCAGGGTAGGGTTAATGAGCAGTTCTTC
TRBD1	TRBV13	.	TRBJ2-7	CASSPSGGQGSPYEQYF	TGTGCCAGCAGCCCCTCAGGGGGCCAGGGTTCCCCCTACGAGCAGTACTTC
TRBD1	TRBV7-9	once	TRBJ1-4	CASSTGEAWGEKLFF	TGTGCCAGCAGCACAGGGGAGGCGTGGGGGGAAAAACTGTTTTTT
.	TRBV19	.	TRBJ2-7	CASSIGFGSYEQYF	TGTGCCAGTAGTATTGGTTTCGGATCCTACGAGCAGTACTTC
.	TRBV19	.	TRBJ2-3	CASSITGSTDTQYF	TGTGCCAGTAGTATAACAGGGAGCACAGATACGCAGTATTTT
.	TRBV27	.	TRBJ2-5	CASSSDQETQYF	TGTGCCAGCAGCAGCGACCAAGAGACCCAGTACTTC
TRBD2	TRBV7-3	.	TRBJ2-1	CASSPYLGTSGLTEQFF	TGTGCCAGCAGCCCATACCTCGGGACTAGCGGACTGACTGAGCAGTTCTTC
TRBD1	TRBV7-8	.	TRBJ2-7	CASSAQGANYEQYF	TGTGCCAGCAGCGCACAGGGGGCTAACTACGAGCAGTACTTC
.	TRBV6-4	.	TRBJ1-1	CASSDSMNTEAFF	TGTGCCAGCAGTGACAGTATGAACACTGAAGCTTTCTTT
.	TRBV19	.	TRBJ2-7	CASSIGVRKLLDEQYF	TGTGCCAGTAGTATAGGGGTTCGGAAACTCCTTGACGAGCAGTACTTC
.	TRBV6-1	.	TRBJ2-7	CASSFRDWGIEQYF	TGTGCCAGCAGTTTCAGGGACTGGGGGATCGAGCAGTACTTC
.	TRBV11-2	.	TRBJ1-1	CASSLGYAGGTEAFF	TGTGCCAGCAGCTTAGGGTATGCCGGGGGCACTGAAGCTTTCTTT
TRBD2	TRBV7-9	once	TRBJ2-1	CASSQKAGGPLNEQFF	TGTGCCAGCAGCCAAAAAGCGGGGGGGCCCCTCAATGAGCAGTTCTTC
.	TRBV11-2	.	TRBJ1-2	CASSLERITFNYGYTF	TGTGCCAGCAGCTTAGAAAGGATCACATTTAACTATGGCTACACCTTC
TRBD1	TRBV2	.	TRBJ1-1	CASSLGQTNTEAFF	TGTGCCAGCAGCCTGGGACAGACGAACACTGAAGCTTTCTTT
.	TRBV27	.	TRBJ2-7	CASSVSRGKYSYEQYF	TGTGCCAGCAGTGTGAGCAGGGGAAAATACTCCTACGAGCAGTACTTC
.	TRBV27	.	TRBJ2-7	CASTWGDGYEQYF	TGTGCCAGCACCTGGGGGGATGGCTACGAGCAGTACTTC
.	TRBV5-1	.	TRBJ1-2	CASSRLRGRDYGYTF	TGCGCCAGCAGCCGCCTCAGGGGTCGGGACTATGGCTACACCTTC